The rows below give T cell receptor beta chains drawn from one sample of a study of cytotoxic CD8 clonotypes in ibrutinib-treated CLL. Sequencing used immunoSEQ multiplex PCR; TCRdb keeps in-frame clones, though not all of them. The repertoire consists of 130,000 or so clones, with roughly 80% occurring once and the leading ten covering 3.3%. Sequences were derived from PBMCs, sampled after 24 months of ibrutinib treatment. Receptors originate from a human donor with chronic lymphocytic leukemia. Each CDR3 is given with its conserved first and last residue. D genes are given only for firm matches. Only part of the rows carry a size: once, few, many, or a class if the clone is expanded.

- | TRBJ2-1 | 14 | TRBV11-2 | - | TGTGCCAGCAGCTTAGCTGGGGGGTGGAATGAGCAGTTCTTC | CASSLAGGWNEQFF
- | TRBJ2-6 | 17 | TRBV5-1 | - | TGCGCCAGCAGCACCCCGCAGGCAACCTCTGGGGCCAACGTCCTGACTTTC | CASSTPQATSGANVLTF
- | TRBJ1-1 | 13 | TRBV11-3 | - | TGTGCCAGCAGCTCTAAGGGGGACACTGAAGCTTTCTTT | CASSSKGDTEAFF
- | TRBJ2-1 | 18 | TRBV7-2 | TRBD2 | TGTGCCAGCAGCAGGCTGGACATTGGACTAGCTCACTACAATGAGCAGTTCTTC | CASSRLDIGLAHYNEQFF
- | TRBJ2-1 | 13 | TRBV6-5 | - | TGTGCCAGCAGGAGGGCGGCGGGCAATGAGCAGTTCTTC | CASRRAAGNEQFF
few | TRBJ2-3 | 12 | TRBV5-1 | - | TGCGCCAGCAGCTTGAGCACAGATACGCAGTATTTT | CASSLSTDTQYF
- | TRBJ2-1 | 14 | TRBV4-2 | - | TGTGCCAGCAGCCTACCGGACATGGCCAATGAGCAGTTCTTC | CASSLPDMANEQFF
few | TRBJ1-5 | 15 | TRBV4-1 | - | TGCGCCAGCAGCCAGACCGGGACCCCTAATCAGCCCCAGCATTTT | CASSQTGTPNQPQHF
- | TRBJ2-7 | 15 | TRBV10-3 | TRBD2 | TGTGCCATCAGTGAAGAGCGGGGGGGACCCTACGAGCAGTACTTC | CAISEERGGPYEQYF
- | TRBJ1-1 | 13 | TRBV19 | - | TGTGCCAGTAGTGTACACAGGGATGGGGAAGCTTTCTTT | CASSVHRDGEAFF
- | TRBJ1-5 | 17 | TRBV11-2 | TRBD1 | TGTGCCAGCAGCTTAGACACGTACGGGACAGCGAATCAGCCCCAGCATTTT | CASSLDTYGTANQPQHF
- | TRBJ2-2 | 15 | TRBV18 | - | TGTGCCAGCTCACCACGAGTGATGGGCACCGGGGAGCTGTTTTTT | CASSPRVMGTGELFF
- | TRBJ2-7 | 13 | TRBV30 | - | TGTGCCTGGAGTGTGCCACCGACCGGGGCCATATACTTC | CAWSVPPTGAIYF
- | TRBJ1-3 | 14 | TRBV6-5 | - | TGTGCCAGCAGTAGGGGGTTCACGGGAAACACCATATATTTT | CASSRGFTGNTIYF
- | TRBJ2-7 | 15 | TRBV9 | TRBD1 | TGTGCCAGCAGCAAAGGGACAGGGGAGTTGTACGAGCAGTACTTC | CASSKGTGELYEQYF
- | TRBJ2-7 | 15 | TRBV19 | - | TGTGCCAGTAGTATAATTTCGGGTGGTCGCTACGAGCAGTACTTC | CASSIISGGRYEQYF
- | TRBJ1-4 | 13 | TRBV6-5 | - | TGTGCCAGCAGTGGCCCGGGGCCTAAAAAACTGTTTTTT | CASSGPGPKKLFF
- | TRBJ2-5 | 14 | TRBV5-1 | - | TGCGCCAGCAGCTTGGGTTCGGTTACGGAGACCCAGTACTTC | CASSLGSVTETQYF
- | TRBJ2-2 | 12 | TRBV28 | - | TGTGCCAGCAGTTTCACGGCAGGGGGGGTGTTTTTT | CASSFTAGGVFF
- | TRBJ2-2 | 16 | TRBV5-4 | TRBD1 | TGTGCCAGCAGCTTACCAGGACAGGGGGGTGGCGGGGAGCTGTTTTTT | CASSLPGQGGGGELFF
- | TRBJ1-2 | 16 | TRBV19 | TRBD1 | TGTGCCAGTAGTCAGATCACGGGACAGGGCAGAGGTGGCTACACCTTC | CASSQITGQGRGGYTF
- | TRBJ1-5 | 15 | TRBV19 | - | TGTGCCAGTAGTATAGGATCGGCTCTGTTACAGCCCCAGCATTTT | CASSIGSALLQPQHF
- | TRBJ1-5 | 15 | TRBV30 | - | TGTGCCTGGAGTGTACCGCGGGCAGGAGATCAGCCCCAGCATTTT | CAWSVPRAGDQPQHF
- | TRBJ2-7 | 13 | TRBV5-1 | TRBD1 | TGCGCCAGTTCCCGGGACAGGGCTGACGAGCAGTACTTC | CASSRDRADEQYF
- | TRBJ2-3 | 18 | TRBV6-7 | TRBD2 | TGTGCCAGCAGTTACCGAATGGGACTAGCGGGGTATGGAGATACGCAGTATTTT | CASSYRMGLAGYGDTQYF
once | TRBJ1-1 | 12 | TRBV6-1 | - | TGTGCCAGCAGTTCCCCGGGCACTGAAGCTTTCTTT | CASSSPGTEAFF
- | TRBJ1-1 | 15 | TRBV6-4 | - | TGTGCCAGCAGTGTCATCGGGAGGGTGAACACTGAAGCTTTCTTT | CASSVIGRVNTEAFF
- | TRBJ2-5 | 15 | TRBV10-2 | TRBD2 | TGCGCCAGCAGTGAGCCAGCGGGGGGCCAAGAGACCCAGTACTTC | CASSEPAGGQETQYF
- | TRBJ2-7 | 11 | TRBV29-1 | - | TGCAGCGTTGGAAGAAAATACGAGCAGTACTTC | CSVGRKYEQYF
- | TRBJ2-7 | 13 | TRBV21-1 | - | TGTGCCAGCACTGCAGGACAGGGCTACGAGCAGTACTTC | CASTAGQGYEQYF
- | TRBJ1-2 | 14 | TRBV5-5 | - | TGTGCCAGCACCATCAGCACGTGGAACTATGGCTACACCTTC | CASTISTWNYGYTF
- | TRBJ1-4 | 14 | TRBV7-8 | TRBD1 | TGTGCCAGCAGCCTGGGACAGGTGGATGAAAAACTGTTTTTT | CASSLGQVDEKLFF
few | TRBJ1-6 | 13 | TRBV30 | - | TGTGCCTCGATGGGACAAGTTAATTCACCCCTCCACTTT | CASMGQVNSPLHF
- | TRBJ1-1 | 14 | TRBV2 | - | TGTGCCAGCAGTGGCGCAGTTGATTTCTCTGAAGCTTTCTTT | CASSGAVDFSEAFF
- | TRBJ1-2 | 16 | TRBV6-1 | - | TGTGCCAGCAGTGAAGAGATATACAGCCTTCCCTATGGCTACACCTTC | CASSEEIYSLPYGYTF
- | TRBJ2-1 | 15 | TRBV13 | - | TGTGCCAGCAGCTTAGGACTAGCAACCCACAATGAGCAGTTCTTC | CASSLGLATHNEQFF
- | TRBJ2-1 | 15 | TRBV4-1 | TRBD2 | TGCGCCAGCAGCCAAGATGTCCGGGGGGGCTTTGAGCAGTTCTTC | CASSQDVRGGFEQFF
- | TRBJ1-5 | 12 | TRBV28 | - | TGTGCCAGCATGGGCCCGGGTCAGCCCCAGCATTTT | CASMGPGQPQHF
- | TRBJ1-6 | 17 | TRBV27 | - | TGTGCCAGCACCCGATACGGGTCGCCAGACTATAATTCACCCCTCCACTTT | CASTRYGSPDYNSPLHF
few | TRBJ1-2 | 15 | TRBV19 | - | TGTGCCAGTAGTATATTGGGGGGAACCTACAGAGGCTACACCTTC | CASSILGGTYRGYTF
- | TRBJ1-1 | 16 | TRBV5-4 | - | TGTGCCAGCAGCTTGGACCCAGTGACAGGACTTACCGAAGCTTTCTTT | CASSLDPVTGLTEAFF
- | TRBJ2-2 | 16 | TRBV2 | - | TGTGCCAGCAGTGAAGTTGGACCCGCGAACACCGGGGAGCTGTTTTTT | CASSEVGPANTGELFF
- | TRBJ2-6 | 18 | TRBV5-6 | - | TGTGCCAGCAGCTTGGGTGTCAGGGGACGCTCTGGGGCCAACGTCCTGACTTTC | CASSLGVRGRSGANVLTF
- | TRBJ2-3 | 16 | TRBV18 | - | TGTGCCAGCTCACCAGTTAGGCAGGGCATCCCAGATACGCAGTATTTT | CASSPVRQGIPDTQYF
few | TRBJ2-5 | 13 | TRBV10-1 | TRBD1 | TGCGCCAGCAGCGCGGACAGGGCGGGGACCCAGTACTTC | CASSADRAGTQYF
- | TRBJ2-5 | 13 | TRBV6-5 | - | TGTGCCAGCAGTTACTCGGCCGCGGAGACCCAGTACTTC | CASSYSAAETQYF
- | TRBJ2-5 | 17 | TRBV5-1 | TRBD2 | TGCGCCAGCAGCTTGGAATTTCCCGGGAGGGTCGGAGAGACCCAGTACTTC | CASSLEFPGRVGETQYF
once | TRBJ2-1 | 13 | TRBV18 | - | TGTGCCAGCTCACCGAGCTCCTACAATGAGCAGTTCTTC | CASSPSSYNEQFF